The 8 T cell receptor beta chains below were found in one sample sequenced in a study of T cells expressing NK-cell markers. Reprocessing the 5' RACE reads, TCRdb reports a single entry for every CDR3 protein and omits DNA. The ten top clones account for approximately 4%, within a sample of 500,000 to 700,000 distinct CDR3 sequences. The sample consisted of blood T cells: a sorted CD56 or NKG2C T cell subset, CD4+ or CD8+ T cells, or bulk PBMC T cells (not recorded which). These receptors were taken from a man in his late teens or twenties in good health.

This chain connects TRBV5-1 to TRBJ2-4; the TCRdb call, TRBD1, lacks DNA for checking. Germline V lookup: CDR1 SGHRS, CDR2 YFSETQ. This CDR3 spans 15 amino acids. The CDR3 is CASRDYRARGNIQYF.

V gene TRBV12-5 combines with J gene TRBJ1-5. The V gene's germline CDR1 is LGHNT and CDR2 FRNRAP. CDR3 size: 11 residues. The CDR3 reads CASGSVQPQHF.

The chain combines TRBV5-1 with TRBJ2-1. This CDR3 spans 13 amino acids. The V gene's germline CDR1 is SGHRS and CDR2 YFSETQ. This CDR3 is CASSSTLGNEQFF.

The rearrangement joins TRBV25-1 to TRBJ1-4; with no DNA, the TCRdb D assignment of TRBD1 cannot be verified. Germline loops: CDR1 MGHDK, CDR2 SYGVNS. The CDR3 covers 13 residues. CDR3 region: CASSEGGWEKLFF. The complete variable domain, with remaining parts taken from reference TRBV25-1 and TRBJ1-4, reads EADIYQTPRYLVIGTGKKITLECSQTMGHDKMYWYQQDPGMELHLIHYSYGVNSTEKGDLSSESTVSRIRTEHFPLTLESARPSHTSQYLCASSEGGWEKLFFGSGTQLSVL.

The CDR3 loop reads CASNLRAEAFF. The chain is built from TRBV28 and TRBJ1-1; the TCRdb call, TRBD1, lacks DNA for checking. This CDR3 has 11 residues. Germline CDR1 and CDR2: MDHEN and SYDVKM. The full variable domain, rest sourced from reference TRBV28 and TRBJ1-1, is DVKVTQSSRYLVKRTGEKVFLECVQDMDHENMFWYRQDPGLGLRLIYFSYDVKMKEKGDIPEGYSVSREKKERFSLILESASTNQTSMYLCASNLRAEAFFGQGTRLTVV.

This chain uses TRBV20-1 with TRBJ2-1; the D gene TCRdb calls, TRBD2, cannot be checked with no DNA. Germline-derived CDR1 and CDR2 are DFQATT and SNEGSKA (reference sequence). This CDR3 is built from 15 residues. CDR3 region: CSALKTSGRNNEQFF.

This chain joins TRBV29-1 and TRBJ1-2. The CDR3 contains 13 residues. Germline V CDR1 and CDR2: SQVTM, ANQGSEA. CDR3 loop: CSVEEGPLYGYTF.

V usage is TRBV5-1 and J usage is TRBJ2-1; as DNA is missing, the TRBD1 call by TCRdb cannot be tested. Germline CDR1 is SGHRS and CDR2 is YFSETQ. This CDR3 has 13 residues. The CDR3 loop is CASSLGTANEQFF.